The 23 T cell receptor beta chains listed next were all sequenced from one sample in a study of cytomegalovirus exposure and HLA in healthy donors. Vbeta (60) and Jbeta (13) primers were used in the PCR. Here immunoSEQ multiplex PCR was the method, and the copy in TCRdb shows in-frame clones only, minus some. The data show 100,000 or so clones, 70% to 85% seen once. Sequencing was done on a sample of PBMCs. These receptors were taken from a man in his forties in good health and CMV-seropositive.

At least ten counts were recorded for this clone. The chain uses TRBV5-4 and TRBJ2-5; 10 positions match TRBD2. J gave up 7 bases and V 4 bases, and 7 bases lay outside the gene matches. The CDR3 loop spans 14 amino acids. Germline values: CDR1 SGHNT, CDR2 YYREEE (reference sequence). CDR3 nucleotides: TGTGCCAGCAGCCCTGGGGTAGCGGGGGGGACCCAGTACTTC. As protein: CASSPGVAGGTQYF.

J is TRBJ1-2 and V is TRBV7-9, with D possibly matching TRBD1 (5 bases). The CDR3 consists of 13 residues. The germline CDR1 and CDR2 sequences are SEHNR and FQNEAQ (reference sequence). The germline V and J ends were trimmed by 6 bases and 6 bases, with 14 bases remaining between them. CDR3 region: CASRIQEVDGYTF. For the CDR3, the DNA is TGTGCCAGCAGAATACAGGAAGTCGATGGCTACACCTTC.

This chain joins TRBV4-1 and TRBJ2-3; TRBD1 might be the D (6 bases). Trimming left V 0 bases short and J 0 bases short, with 13 bases between. The CDR3 totals 17 residues. Germline-derived CDR1 and CDR2 are MGHRA and YSYEKL. The CDR3 sequence: CASSQDYGGDSTDTQYF. The CDR3 DNA follows: TGCGCCAGCAGCCAAGATTATGGGGGCGATAGCACAGATACGCAGTATTTT.

The gene calls are TRBV30 and TRBJ2-5; the match to TRBD1 covers 7 bases. CDR1 is GTSNPN and CDR2 is SVGIG in the germline V gene (reference sequence). Germline trimming cut 4 bases from V and 1 base from J; bases unmatched to any gene: 3. This CDR3 has 13 amino acids. In DNA form, the CDR3 reads TGTGCCTGGACACAGGGGCCCCAAGAGACCCAGTACTTC. It translates to CAWTQGPQETQYF.

This clone was detected a few times. V gene TRBV4-2 combines with J gene TRBJ2-2; 9 nucleotides line up with TRBD1. V was clipped by 4 bases and J by 6 bases; unmatched bases: 9. Germline V gene lookup returns CDR1 LGHNA and CDR2 YNFKEQ. The CDR3 has 16 residues. CDR3 DNA sequence: TGTGCCAGCAGCCCGACAGGGGGAATAATTTCCGGGGAGCTGTTTTTT. This translates into CASSPTGGIISGELFF.

The rearrangement links TRBV27 to TRBJ2-7, with D tentatively TRBD1 (5 bases). V was shortened by 3 bases and J by 1 base, with 16 bases between the two germline ends. The CDR3 extends over 16 amino acids. The V gene's germline CDR1 is MNHEY and CDR2 SMNVEV (reference sequence). CDR3 in DNA: TGTGCCAGCAGTTTTCAGGGTCCCAAACTTTCCTACGAGCAGTACTTC. The encoded protein is CASSFQGPKLSYEQYF.

The CDR3 loop reads CASSLQGSSYNEQFF. In DNA, the CDR3 is TGTGCCAGCAGCCTACAGGGGAGCTCCTACAATGAGCAGTTCTTC. The chain employs TRBV7-2 and TRBJ2-1; the match to TRBD1 covers 7 bases. J lost 0 bases, V lost 5 bases, and 4 bases had no gene match. Per germline, CDR1 SGHTA and CDR2 FQGNSA. The CDR3 is 15 residues long.

This chain joins TRBV14 and TRBJ1-4; perhaps TRBD1 as D (5 bases). CDR1 SGHDN and CDR2 FVKESK come from the germline V gene. The V end was cut by 2 bases, the J end by 12 bases, with 10 bases between. The CDR3 contains 12 residues. The chain's CDR3 is CASSQFRGELFF. The CDR3 DNA sequence: TGTGCCAGCAGCCAATTCCGGGGGGAACTGTTTTTT.

The CDR3 reads CASSLGLAGETQYF. CDR3 nucleotide sequence: TGTGCCAGCAGCTTAGGACTAGCGGGCGAGACCCAGTACTTC. This rearrangement joins TRBV11-2 to TRBJ2-5; 10 bases are a match to TRBD2. CDR1 and CDR2 from the germline V gene are SGHAT and FQNNGV. The CDR3 length is 14 residues. With 1 base clipped from V and 5 bases from J, the junction kept 1 base outside the gene matches. Full variable domain (outside the CDR3, taken from reference TRBV11-2 and TRBJ2-5): EAGVAQSPRYKIIEKRQSVAFWCNPISGHATLYWYQQILGQGPKLLIQFQNNGVVDDSQLPKDRFSAERLKGVDSTLKIQPAKLEDSAVYLCASSLGLAGETQYFGPGTRLLVL.

The V gene is TRBV19, the J gene TRBJ1-2; 7 nucleotides agree with TRBD1. With V trimmed by 5 bases and J by 2 bases, 5 bases remained unmatched. CDR1 and CDR2 from the germline V gene are LNHDA and SQIVND (reference sequence). This CDR3 has 14 residues. The CDR3 DNA reads as TGTGCCAGTAGTGTCGGGACAGCCAACTATGGCTACACCTTC. It encodes CASSVGTANYGYTF.

The genes are TRBV28 and TRBJ1-2; D is undetermined. Germline CDR1 reads MDHEN; CDR2 reads SYDVKM. This CDR3 comprises 12 residues. V was cut by 5 bases and J by 8 bases, with 12 bases left in between. This CDR3 reads CASSKILRGYTF. CDR3 sequence (DNA): TGTGCCAGCAGTAAAATACTGCGGGGCTACACCTTC.

The genes are TRBV5-1 and TRBJ1-2, with TRBD1 matching over 8 bases. The CDR3 sequence is 13 residues long. The germline CDR1 and CDR2 sequences are SGHRS and YFSETQ. Trimming removed 3 bases from V and 8 bases from J; junction bases left unmatched: 6. The CDR3 here is CASSSATGGGYTF. For the CDR3, the DNA is TGCGCCAGCAGCTCCGCCACAGGGGGAGGCTACACCTTC.

J is TRBJ2-7 and V is TRBV19; 7 positions agree with TRBD1. V lost 3 bases to trimming and J lost 1 base; unmatched junction nucleotides: 6. The CDR3 runs 15 residues. Germline CDR1 reads LNHDA; CDR2 reads SQIVND (reference sequence). CDR3 sequence reads: CASSIGGQPSYEQYF. CDR3 in DNA: TGTGCCAGTAGTATTGGGGGACAGCCTTCCTACGAGCAGTACTTC.

This clone occurred a few times. The V call is TRBV5-1, the J call TRBJ2-3, with TRBD2 matching over 8 bases. The CDR3 totals 16 residues. CDR1 is SGHRS, CDR2 YFSETQ, per germline. J was trimmed by 2 bases and V by 4 bases; bases with no gene match: 9. Here the CDR3 reads CASSPGGAGATDTQYF. The CDR3 DNA is TGCGCCAGCAGCCCGGGGGGAGCGGGGGCCACAGATACGCAGTATTTT.

The chain joins TRBV18 to TRBJ2-3, with D perhaps TRBD1 (5 bases). Germline CDR1 and CDR2: KGHSH and LQKENI. CDR3 length: 14 amino acids. V was pared by 5 bases and J by 3 bases, with 12 bases between. This chain's CDR3 is CASSYTGPTDTQYF. CDR3 nucleotide sequence: TGTGCCAGCTCATATACAGGACCGACAGATACGCAGTATTTT.

The chain links TRBV27 to TRBJ2-3; 7 bases are a match to TRBD2. The V gene end was trimmed by 6 bases and the J gene end by 0 bases; junction bases not matched to a gene: 6. Germline V lookup: CDR1 MNHEY, CDR2 SMNVEV (reference sequence). CDR3 length: 15 residues. In DNA, the CDR3 is TGTGCCAGCAGGGCGCCGGGGGGAAGCACAGATACGCAGTATTTT. Encoded protein: CASRAPGGSTDTQYF.

V usage is TRBV14 and J usage is TRBJ1-2; a weak D match, TRBD1 (5 bases). Germline assignment: CDR1 SGHDN and CDR2 FVKESK. V was cut by 0 bases and J by 4 bases, with 6 bases left in between. This CDR3 contains 13 residues. CDR3: CASSQDDSYGYTF. CDR3 DNA: TGTGCCAGCAGCCAAGATGACAGCTATGGCTACACCTTC.

This clone was detected only once. J is TRBJ2-5 and V is TRBV11-1; 11 nucleotides agree with TRBD1. The J call is in doubt because the DNA end fits TRBJ2-7 better. The CDR3 runs to 14 residues. CDR1 is SGHAT and CDR2 is FQDESV in the germline V gene (reference sequence). CDR3 DNA: TGTGCCAGCAGCTCGGACAGGGGGCGGAACGAGCAGTACTTC. Its protein product is CASSSDRGRNEQYF.

V and J are TRBV7-8 and TRBJ2-7; possibly TRBD1 for D (6 bases). The CDR3 totals 13 residues. The germline V and J ends were trimmed by 3 bases and 7 bases, with 13 bases remaining between them. CDR1 SGHVS and CDR2 FQNEAQ come from the germline V gene. As DNA, the CDR3 is TGTGCCAGCAGCTTCACCACAGGGAGAGAGCAGTACTTC. It encodes CASSFTTGREQYF.

The rearrangement links TRBV5-1 to TRBJ1-2; D unclear. Germline V CDR1 and CDR2: SGHRS, YFSETQ. The CDR3 has 12 residues. V lost 3 bases and J 5 bases, leaving 8 bases between the germline ends. As DNA, the CDR3 is TGCGCCAGCAGCTCCGACTGGTATGGCTACACCTTC. Amino acid sequence: CASSSDWYGYTF.

The V gene is TRBV29-1, the J gene TRBJ2-3; D may be TRBD1 (6 bases). Germline CDR1 is SQVTM and CDR2 is ANQGSEA. The CDR3 runs to 12 residues. Trimming removed 6 bases at V and 7 bases at J, with 14 bases between. Written as DNA, the CDR3 is TGCAGCGTCCGCCCACAGGGAAATACGCAGTATTTT. It is translated as CSVRPQGNTQYF.

As concerns this clone: Germline and junction disagree at one end, which may indicate a read error. In DNA, the CDR3 is TGTGCTAGCAGCCAACAGGGGGCCCAGTACTTC. Residues: CASSQQGAQYF. The chain combines TRBV7-7 with TRBJ2-5; 8 nucleotides agree with TRBD1. The CDR3 has 11 residues. CDR1 is SSHAT, CDR2 FNYEAQ, per germline (reference sequence).

The V call is TRBV15, the J call TRBJ2-7, with 8 bases lining up with TRBD1. This CDR3 is built from 14 residues. Losses at the gene ends were 9 bases for V and 3 bases for J; bases not matched to a gene: 10. CDR1 is LNHNV and CDR2 is YYDKDF in the germline V gene (reference sequence). The CDR3, as DNA: TGTGCCACTAAGAGAGGACAGGGCCTCTACGAGCAGTACTTC. It translates to CATKRGQGLYEQYF.